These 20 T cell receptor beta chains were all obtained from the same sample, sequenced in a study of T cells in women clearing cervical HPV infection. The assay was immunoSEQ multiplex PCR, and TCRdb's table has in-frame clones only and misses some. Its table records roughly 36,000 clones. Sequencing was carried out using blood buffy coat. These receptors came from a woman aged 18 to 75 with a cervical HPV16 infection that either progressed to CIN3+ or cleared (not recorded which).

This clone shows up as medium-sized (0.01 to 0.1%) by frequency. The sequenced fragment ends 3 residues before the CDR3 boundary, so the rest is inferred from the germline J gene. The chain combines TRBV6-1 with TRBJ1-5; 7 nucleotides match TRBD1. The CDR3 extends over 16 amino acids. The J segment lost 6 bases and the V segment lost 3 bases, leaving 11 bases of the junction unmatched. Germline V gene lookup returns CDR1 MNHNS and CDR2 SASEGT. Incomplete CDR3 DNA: TGTGCCAGCAGTGATCAGTCACAGGGGTGGGGTCAGCCC. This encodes CASSDQSQGWGQP. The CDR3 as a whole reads CASSDQSQGWGQPQHF.

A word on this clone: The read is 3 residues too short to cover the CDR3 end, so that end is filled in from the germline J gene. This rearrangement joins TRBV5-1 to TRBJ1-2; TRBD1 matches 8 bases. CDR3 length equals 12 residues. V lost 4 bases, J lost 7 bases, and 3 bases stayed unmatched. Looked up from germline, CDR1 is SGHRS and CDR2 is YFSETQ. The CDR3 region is CASSVDRGGYTF. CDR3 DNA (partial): TGCGCCAGCAGCGTTGACAGGGGTGGC.

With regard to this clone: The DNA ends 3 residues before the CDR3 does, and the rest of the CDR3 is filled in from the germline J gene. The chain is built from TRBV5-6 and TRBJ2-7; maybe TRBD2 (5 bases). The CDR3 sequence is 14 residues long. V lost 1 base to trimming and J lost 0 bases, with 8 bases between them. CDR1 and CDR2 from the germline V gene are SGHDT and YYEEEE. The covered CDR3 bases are TGTGCCAGCAGCTTGTCGGGGTCCTCCTACGAG. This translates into CASSLSGSSYE. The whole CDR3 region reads CASSLSGSSYEQYF.

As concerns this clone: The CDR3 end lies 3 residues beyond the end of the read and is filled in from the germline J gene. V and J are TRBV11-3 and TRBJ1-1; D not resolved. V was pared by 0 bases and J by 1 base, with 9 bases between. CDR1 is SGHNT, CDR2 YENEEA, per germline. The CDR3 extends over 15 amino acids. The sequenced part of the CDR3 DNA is TGTGCCAGCAGCTTAGAAGGCTCAGGGAACACTGAA. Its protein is CASSLEGSGNTE. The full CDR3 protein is CASSLEGSGNTEAFF.

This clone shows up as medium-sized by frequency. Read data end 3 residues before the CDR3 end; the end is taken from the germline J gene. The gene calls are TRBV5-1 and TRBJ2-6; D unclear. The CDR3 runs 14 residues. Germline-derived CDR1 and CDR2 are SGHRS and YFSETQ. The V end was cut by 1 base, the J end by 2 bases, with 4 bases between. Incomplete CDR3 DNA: TGCGCCAGCAGCTTGACAGCTGGGGCCAACGTC. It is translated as CASSLTAGANV. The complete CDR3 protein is CASSLTAGANVLTF.

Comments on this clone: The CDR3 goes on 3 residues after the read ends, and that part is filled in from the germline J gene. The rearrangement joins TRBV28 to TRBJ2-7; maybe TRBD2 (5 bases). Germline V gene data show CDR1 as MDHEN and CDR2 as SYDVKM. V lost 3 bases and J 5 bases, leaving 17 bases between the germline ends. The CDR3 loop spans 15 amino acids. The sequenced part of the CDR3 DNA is TGTGCCAGCAGTTTTGGCAGCGGAGACCGCCACGAG. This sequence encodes CASSFGSGDRHE. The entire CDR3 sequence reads CASSFGSGDRHEQYF.

The CDR3 is CASSSGQGGQTQYF. The sequenced part of the CDR3 DNA is TGTGCCAGCAGCTCGGGACAGGGAGGGCAGACC. This rearrangement joins TRBV7-9 to TRBJ2-5; 9 bases are a match to TRBD1. The read terminates 3 residues ahead of where the CDR3 ends, so the germline J gene completes it. The CDR3 totals 14 residues. J gave up 6 bases and V 4 bases, and 6 bases lay outside the gene matches. Germline V lookup: CDR1 SEHNR, CDR2 FQNEAQ (reference sequence).

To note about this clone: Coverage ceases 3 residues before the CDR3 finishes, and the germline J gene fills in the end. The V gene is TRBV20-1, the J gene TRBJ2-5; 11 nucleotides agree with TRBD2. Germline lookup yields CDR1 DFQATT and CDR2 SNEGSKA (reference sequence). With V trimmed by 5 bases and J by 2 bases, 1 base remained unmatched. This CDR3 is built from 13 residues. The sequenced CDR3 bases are TGCAGTGCTGGGACTAGCGGTCAAGAGACC. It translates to CSAGTSGQET. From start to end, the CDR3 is CSAGTSGQETQYF.

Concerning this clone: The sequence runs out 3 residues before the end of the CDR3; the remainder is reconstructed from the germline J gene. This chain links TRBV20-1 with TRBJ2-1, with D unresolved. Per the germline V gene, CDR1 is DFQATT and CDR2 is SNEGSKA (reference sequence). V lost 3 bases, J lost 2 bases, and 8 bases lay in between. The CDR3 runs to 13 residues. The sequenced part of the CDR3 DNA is TGCAGTGCTAGGCCCCCTACCTACAATGAG. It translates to CSARPPTYNE. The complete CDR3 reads CSARPPTYNEQFF.

The CDR3 DNA, read in part, is TGTGCCAGCAGGGGGCCTGGGCCC. Amino acid sequence: CASRGPGP. The entire CDR3 sequence reads CASRGPGPQHF. The chain links TRBV2 to TRBJ1-5, with D possibly being TRBD1 (5 bases). Coverage ceases 3 residues before the CDR3 finishes, and the germline J gene fills in the end. The CDR3 totals 11 residues. Trimming removed 6 bases from V and 9 bases from J, with 9 bases in between. Per the germline V gene, CDR1 is SNHLY and CDR2 is FYNNEI.

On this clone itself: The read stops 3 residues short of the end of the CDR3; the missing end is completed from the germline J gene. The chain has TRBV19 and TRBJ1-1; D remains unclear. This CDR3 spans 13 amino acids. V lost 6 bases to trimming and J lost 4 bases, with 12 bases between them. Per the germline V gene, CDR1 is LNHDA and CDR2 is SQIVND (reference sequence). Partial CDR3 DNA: TGTGCCAGTAGCCACACCTTGAGCACTGAA. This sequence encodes CASSHTLSTE. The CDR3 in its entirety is CASSHTLSTEAFF.

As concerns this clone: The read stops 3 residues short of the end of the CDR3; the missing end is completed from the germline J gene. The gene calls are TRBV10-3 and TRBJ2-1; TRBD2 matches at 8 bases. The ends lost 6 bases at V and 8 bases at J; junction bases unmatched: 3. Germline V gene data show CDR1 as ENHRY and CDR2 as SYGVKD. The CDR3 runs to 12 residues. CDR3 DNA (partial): TGTGCCATCAGCCAGACTAGCGATGAG. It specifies CAISQTSDE. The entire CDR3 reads CAISQTSDEQFF.

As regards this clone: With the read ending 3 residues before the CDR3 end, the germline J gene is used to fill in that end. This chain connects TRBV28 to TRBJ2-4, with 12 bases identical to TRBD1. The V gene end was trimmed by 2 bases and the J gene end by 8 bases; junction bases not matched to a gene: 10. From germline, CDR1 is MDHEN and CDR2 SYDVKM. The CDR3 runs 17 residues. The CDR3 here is CASSLRTRDRGLDIQYF. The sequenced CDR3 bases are TGTGCCAGCAGTTTACGCACCCGGGACAGGGGGCTGGACATT. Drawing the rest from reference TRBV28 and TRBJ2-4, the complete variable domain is DVKVTQSSRYLVKRTGEKVFLECVQDMDHENMFWYRQDPGLGLRLIYFSYDVKMKEKGDIPEGYSVSREKKERFSLILESASTNQTSMYLCASSLRTRDRGLDIQYFGAGTRLSVL.

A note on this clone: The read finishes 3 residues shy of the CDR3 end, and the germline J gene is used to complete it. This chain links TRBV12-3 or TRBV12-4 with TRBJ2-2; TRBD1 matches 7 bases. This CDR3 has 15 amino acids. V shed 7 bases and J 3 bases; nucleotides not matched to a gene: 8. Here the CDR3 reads CASTRAQGYTGELFF. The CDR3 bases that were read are TGTGCCAGCACCAGGGCACAGGGGTACACCGGGGAG.

The CDR3 DNA, read in part, is TGTGCCAGCAGTGAATCGGGGGGGTGGAACACCGGGGAG. Translated, it gives CASSESGGWNTGE. From start to end, the CDR3 is CASSESGGWNTGELFF. The chain links TRBV2 to TRBJ2-2, with TRBD2 matching 8 bases. The read ends 3 residues shy of where the CDR3 ends; the end is completed using the germline J gene. This CDR3 is 16 amino acids long. CDR1 and CDR2 from the germline V gene are SNHLY and FYNNEI. The V gene end was trimmed by 2 bases and the J gene end by 1 base; junction bases not matched to a gene: 3.

The covered CDR3 bases are TGTGCCTGGAGTTCCAGCGTGGGCGAG. Protein product: CAWSSSVGE. In full, the CDR3 is CAWSSSVGEQYF. This chain uses TRBV30 with TRBJ2-7; no definite D call. The sequence runs out 3 residues before the end of the CDR3; the remainder is reconstructed from the germline J gene. CDR1 and CDR2 from the germline V gene are GTSNPN and SVGIG (reference sequence). The CDR3 length is 12 residues. Trimming removed 2 bases at V and 6 bases at J, with 11 bases between.

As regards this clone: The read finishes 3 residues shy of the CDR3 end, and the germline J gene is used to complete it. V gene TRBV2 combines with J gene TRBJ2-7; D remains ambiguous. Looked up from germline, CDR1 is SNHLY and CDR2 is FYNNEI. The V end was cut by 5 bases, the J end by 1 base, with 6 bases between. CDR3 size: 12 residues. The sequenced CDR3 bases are TGTGCCAGCAGTCCCCAATCCTACGAG. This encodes CASSPQSYE. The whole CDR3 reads CASSPQSYEQYF.

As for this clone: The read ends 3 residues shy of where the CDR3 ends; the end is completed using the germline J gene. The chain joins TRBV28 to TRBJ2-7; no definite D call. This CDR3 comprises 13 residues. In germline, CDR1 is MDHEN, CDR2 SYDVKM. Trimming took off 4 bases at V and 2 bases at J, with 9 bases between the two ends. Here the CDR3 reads CASSSAQTYEQYF. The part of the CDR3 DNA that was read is TGTGCCAGCAGTTCGGCACAGACCTACGAG.

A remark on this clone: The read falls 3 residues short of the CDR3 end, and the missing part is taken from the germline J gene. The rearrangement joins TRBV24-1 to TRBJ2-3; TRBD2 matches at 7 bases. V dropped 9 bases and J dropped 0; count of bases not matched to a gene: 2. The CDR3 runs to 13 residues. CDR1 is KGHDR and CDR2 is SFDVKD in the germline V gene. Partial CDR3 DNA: TGTGCCACCGGGGGGGATAGCACAGATACG. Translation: CATGGDSTDT. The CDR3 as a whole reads CATGGDSTDTQYF.

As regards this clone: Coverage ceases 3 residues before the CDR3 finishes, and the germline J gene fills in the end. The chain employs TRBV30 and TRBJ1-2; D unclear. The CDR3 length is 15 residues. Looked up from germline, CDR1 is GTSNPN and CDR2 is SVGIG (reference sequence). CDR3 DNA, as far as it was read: TGTGCCTGGAGTCCTAGCGGACTGAACACAGATACC. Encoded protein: CAWSPSGLNTDT. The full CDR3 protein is CAWSPSGLNTDTYTF.